This T cell receptor (beta chain) was captured in a study of blood T cell repertoires in COVID-19 (TCRdb year 2020). The study in broad terms: Collaborator samples came from the United States, Italy and Spain and covered acute and convalescent phases of COVID-19. The prospective study material was composed of cDNA or gDNA derived from T cells, B-cell-depleted T cells, or PBMCs. The dataset comprised deeply sampled blood TCRbeta repertoires from subjects exposed to, actively infected with, or recovered from COVID-19. A freely available public database, intended as a resource for researchers studying the immune response to SARS-CoV-2, is where the repertoires were released. Samples were obtained from the ongoing ImmuneRACE study (first 160 participants) and from 1,000 to 1,500 subjects provided by 6 global collaborators. Sample metadata almost always included a de-identified subject ID, COVID-19 status, age in years and sex. Where available, HLA class I and class II types were obtained from metadata supplied by the sample provider rather than from assay-based typing.

Points the paper makes about the study in general: Clinical and demographic metadata were provided uncurated, with the amount varying by source and participant.

Note on this clone: Its cognate antigen has yet to be identified. One base away there is no much larger clone; base qualities are not given.

TCRbeta CDR3 regions were amplified from genomic DNA by means of the immunoSEQ Assay, a bias-controlled multiplex PCR. Per the original workflow: Nucleated cell counts per sample were estimated from amplification of reference gene primers within the assay. To quantify the absolute abundance of each unique TCRbeta CDR3 rearrangement, sequence reads were collapsed and filtered. For each sample, productive Simpson clonality was calculated as the square root of Simpson's diversity index across productive rearrangements. The clones in this table, taken by TCRdb from immuneACCESS, are in-frame only. Not every clone is retained; where verified, under half of the shortfall comes from an unresolved V gene, and the cause of the rest is unknown. The V and J calls and the clone size are those of that table, but D and trimming were determined from the DNA. Within this sample are fewer than 200,000 clones, with roughly 89% of them counted one time only. The leading ten clones occupy roughly an eighth of the sample.

At one collaborating source in Seattle, patients were enrolled during active infection and were followed longitudinally through the course of disease. The collaborating institutions used their own protocols to collect whole blood in K2EDTA tubes. For TCRbeta analysis, collaborators shipped samples in one of three forms: frozen whole blood, isolated PBMCs, or DNA extracted from either of those sample types. V is shortened by 0 bases, J by 2 bases, and the region joining them spans 11 bases. Reading the germline V gene gives CDR1 MGHRA and CDR2 YSYEKL. From the cysteine up to the phenylalanine, the CDR3 has a length of 15 residues. This entry keeps only the CDR3 DNA: 45 bases, framed from base 1.

The source material was peripheral blood. The TCR comes from a woman in her 70s with COVID-19, enrolled during active disease. The V and J segments used are TRBV4-1 and TRBJ2-7; the D gene is perhaps TRBD1, from 6 matching bases. CDR3 region: CASSQEGQGPYEQYF. The DNA sequence follows: TGCGCCAGCAGCCAAGAAGGCCAGGGGCCCTACGAGCAGTACTTC.